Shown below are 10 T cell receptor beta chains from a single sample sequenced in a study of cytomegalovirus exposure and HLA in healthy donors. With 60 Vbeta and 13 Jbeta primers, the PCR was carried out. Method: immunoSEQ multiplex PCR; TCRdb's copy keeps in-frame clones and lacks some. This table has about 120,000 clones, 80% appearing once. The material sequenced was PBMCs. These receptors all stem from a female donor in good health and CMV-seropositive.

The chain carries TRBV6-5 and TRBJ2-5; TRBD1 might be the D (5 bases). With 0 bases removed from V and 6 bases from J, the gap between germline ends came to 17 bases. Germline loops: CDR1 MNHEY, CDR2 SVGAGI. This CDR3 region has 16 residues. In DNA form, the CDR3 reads TGTGCCAGCAGTTACTCGGCAGGGAATGCCCGGAAGACCCAGTACTTC. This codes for CASSYSAGNARKTQYF.

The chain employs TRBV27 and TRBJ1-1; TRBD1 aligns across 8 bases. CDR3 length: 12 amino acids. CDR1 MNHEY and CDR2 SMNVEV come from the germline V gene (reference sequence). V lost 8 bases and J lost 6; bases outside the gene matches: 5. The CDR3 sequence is CASSTGDAEAFF. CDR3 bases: TGTGCCAGCTCGACAGGGGATGCTGAAGCTTTCTTT.

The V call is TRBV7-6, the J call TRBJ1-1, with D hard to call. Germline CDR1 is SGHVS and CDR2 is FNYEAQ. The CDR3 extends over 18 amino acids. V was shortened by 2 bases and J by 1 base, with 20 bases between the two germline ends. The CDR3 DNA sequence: TGTGCCAGCAGCTTATACGTCAACTTGGCACAGCCGAACACTGAAGCTTTCTTT. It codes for CASSLYVNLAQPNTEAFF.

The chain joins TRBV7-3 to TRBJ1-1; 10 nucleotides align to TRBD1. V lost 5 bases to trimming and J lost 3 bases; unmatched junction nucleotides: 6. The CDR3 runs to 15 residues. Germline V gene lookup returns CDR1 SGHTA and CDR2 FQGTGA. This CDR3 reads CASSPGTGEHTEAFF. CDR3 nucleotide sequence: TGTGCCAGCAGCCCCGGGACAGGGGAGCACACTGAAGCTTTCTTT.

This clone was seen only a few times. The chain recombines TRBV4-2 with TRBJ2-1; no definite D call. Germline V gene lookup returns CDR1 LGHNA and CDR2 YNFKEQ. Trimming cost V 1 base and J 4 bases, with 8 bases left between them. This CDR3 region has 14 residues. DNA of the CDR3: TGTGCCAGCAGCCAAGGTCGTACATACAATGAGCAGTTCTTC. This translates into CASSQGRTYNEQFF.

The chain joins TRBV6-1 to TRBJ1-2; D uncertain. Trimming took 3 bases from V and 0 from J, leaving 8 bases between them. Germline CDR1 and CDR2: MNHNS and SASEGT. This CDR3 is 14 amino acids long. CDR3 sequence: CASSEDGANYGYTF. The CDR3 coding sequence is TGTGCCAGCAGTGAGGACGGGGCTAACTATGGCTACACCTTC.

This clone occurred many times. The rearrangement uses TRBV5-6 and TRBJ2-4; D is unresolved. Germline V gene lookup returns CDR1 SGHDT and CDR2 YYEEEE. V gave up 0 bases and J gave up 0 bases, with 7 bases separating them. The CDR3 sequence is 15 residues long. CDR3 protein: CASSLGAAAKNIQYF. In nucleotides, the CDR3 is TGTGCCAGCAGCTTGGGGGCAGCAGCCAAAAACATTCAGTACTTC.

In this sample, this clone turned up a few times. In DNA, the CDR3 is TGTGCCAGCAGCTTACGCTACGAGCAGTACTTC. Translated: CASSLRYEQYF. The chain combines TRBV7-2 with TRBJ2-7; D gene unclear. Trimming removed 2 bases at V and 3 bases at J, with 2 bases between. The CDR3 sequence is 11 residues long. CDR1 is SGHTA, CDR2 FQGNSA, per germline.

The CDR3 sequence: CASTYGGSSYEQYF. Here the CDR3 DNA reads TGTGCCAGCACCTACGGTGGGAGCTCCTACGAGCAGTACTTC. The V gene is TRBV7-9, the J gene TRBJ2-7; D possibly corresponds to TRBD2 (5 bases). Germline V gene sequence: CDR1 SEHNR, CDR2 FQNEAQ (reference sequence). This CDR3 has 14 residues. Trimming stripped 7 bases from V and 0 bases from J, with 13 bases between.

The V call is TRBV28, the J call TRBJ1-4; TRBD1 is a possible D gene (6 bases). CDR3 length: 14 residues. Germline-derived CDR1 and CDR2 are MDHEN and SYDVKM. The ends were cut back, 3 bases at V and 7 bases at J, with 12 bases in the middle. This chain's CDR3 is CASSLGGAREKLFF. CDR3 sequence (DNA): TGTGCCAGCAGTTTGGGGGGGGCGCGTGAAAAACTGTTTTTT.